Listed here is a single T cell receptor beta chain. Its cognate antigen is unknown. V was pared by 9 bases and J by 4 bases, with 13 bases between. CDR1 and CDR2 from the germline V gene are LNHDA and SQIVND (reference sequence). The CDR3 runs to 13 residues. This sample is drawn from a study of T-cell memory formation after mild COVID-19. The study's findings and limits: Pre-infection memory showed some responding clones, and this suggested that cross-reactive memory joined.

The 5'RACE method, run with constant-segment primers, produced TCR alpha and TCR beta cDNA libraries (carrying sample barcodes and UMIs). From the 5' RACE reads, TCRdb called clonotypes with MiXCR, one entry per CDR3 protein. In the table there are a few hundred thousand distinct CDR3 sequences, around 21% of which are singletons. The sample comprised PBMCs or a T cell subset sorted from them (not recorded which). The source of this sequence is an adult woman who had mild COVID-19 (a few samples of this study predate the infection). Cell type and time point are not known. The chain recombines TRBV19 with TRBJ2-1; D ambiguous. CDR3 region: CASTVYGYNEQFF. For the CDR3, the DNA is TGTGCCAGCACGGTGTACGGGTACAATGAGCAGTTCTTC.